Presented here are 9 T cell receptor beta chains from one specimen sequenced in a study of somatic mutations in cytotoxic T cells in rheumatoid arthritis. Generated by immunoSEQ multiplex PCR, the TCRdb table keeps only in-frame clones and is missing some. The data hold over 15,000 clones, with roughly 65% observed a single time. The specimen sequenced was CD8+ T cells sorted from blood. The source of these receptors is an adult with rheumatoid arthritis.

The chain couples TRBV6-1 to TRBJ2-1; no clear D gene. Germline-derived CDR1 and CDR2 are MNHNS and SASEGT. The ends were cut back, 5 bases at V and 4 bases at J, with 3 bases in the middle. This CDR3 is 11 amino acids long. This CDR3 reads CASSRYNEQFF. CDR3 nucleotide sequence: TGTGCCAGCAGTAGGTACAATGAGCAGTTCTTC.

CDR3 sequence: CASSSGQGNTEAFF. The CDR3 DNA reads TGTGCCAGCAGCTCCGGACAGGGAAACACTGAAGCTTTCTTT. The gene calls are TRBV7-3 and TRBJ1-1; 8 positions agree with TRBD1. Germline assignment: CDR1 SGHTA and CDR2 FQGTGA. The CDR3 is made up of 14 amino acids. After removal of 4 bases from V and 2 bases from J, the junction contained 3 bases not matched to a gene.

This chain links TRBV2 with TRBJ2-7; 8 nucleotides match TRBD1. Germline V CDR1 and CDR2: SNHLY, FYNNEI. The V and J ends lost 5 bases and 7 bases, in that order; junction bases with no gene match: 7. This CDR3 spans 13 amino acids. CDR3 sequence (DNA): TGTGCCAGCAGTTGGCAGGGGGCAGGGGAGCAGTACTTC. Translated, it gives CASSWQGAGEQYF.

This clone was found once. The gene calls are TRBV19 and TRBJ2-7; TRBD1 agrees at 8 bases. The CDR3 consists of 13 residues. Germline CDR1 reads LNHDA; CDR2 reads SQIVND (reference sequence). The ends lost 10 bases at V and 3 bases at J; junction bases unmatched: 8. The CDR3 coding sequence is TGTGCCACCGGTGAAGGACAGGGCTACGAGCAGTACTTC. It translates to CATGEGQGYEQYF.

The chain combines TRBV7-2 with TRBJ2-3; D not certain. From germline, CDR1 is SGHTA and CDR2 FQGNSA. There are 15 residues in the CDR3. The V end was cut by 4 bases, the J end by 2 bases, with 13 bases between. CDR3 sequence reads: CASSYRPVITDTQYF. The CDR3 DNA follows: TGTGCCAGCAGCTACCGTCCGGTGATCACAGATACGCAGTATTTT.

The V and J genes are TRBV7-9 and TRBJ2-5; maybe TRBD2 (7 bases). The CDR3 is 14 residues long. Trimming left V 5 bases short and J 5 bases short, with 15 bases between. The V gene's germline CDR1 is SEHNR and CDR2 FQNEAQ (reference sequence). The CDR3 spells CASSDNRGGETQYF. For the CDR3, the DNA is TGTGCCAGCAGCGATAATAGGGGGGGGGAGACCCAGTACTTC.

The CDR3 bases are TGTGCCAGCAGCCCCGGGAGGGGCGTAGATACGCAGTATTTT. It translates to CASSPGRGVDTQYF. This chain uses TRBV7-6 with TRBJ2-3; 8 bases match TRBD2. J was trimmed by 5 bases and V by 5 bases; bases with no gene match: 6. Looked up from germline, CDR1 is SGHVS and CDR2 is FNYEAQ. This CDR3 has 14 amino acids.

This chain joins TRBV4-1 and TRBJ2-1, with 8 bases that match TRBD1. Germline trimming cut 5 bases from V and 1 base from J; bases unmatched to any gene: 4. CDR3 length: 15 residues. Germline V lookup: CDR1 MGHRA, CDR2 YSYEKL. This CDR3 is CASSYTGGSYNEQFF. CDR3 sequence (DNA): TGCGCCAGCAGCTACACAGGGGGGTCCTACAATGAGCAGTTCTTC.

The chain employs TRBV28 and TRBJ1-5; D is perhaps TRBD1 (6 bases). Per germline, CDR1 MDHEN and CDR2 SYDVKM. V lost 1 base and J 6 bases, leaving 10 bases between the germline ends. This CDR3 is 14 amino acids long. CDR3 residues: CASSLLGGSQPQHF. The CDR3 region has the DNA TGTGCCAGCAGTTTATTGGGGGGCTCTCAGCCCCAGCATTTT.